The rows below give T cell receptor beta chains drawn from one sample of a study of spatial heterogeneity in lung cancer. TCRdb reanalysed the 5' RACE reads using MiXCR and keeps one entry per CDR3 protein. This sample has some 7,000 distinct CDR3 sequences; 6.5% to 8.5% occur once, and the top ten carry under 80%. The sequences come from PBMCs, collected at surgery. These TCRs come from a male donor with early-stage non-small cell lung cancer. Both conserved end residues are part of each CDR3. The order of the fields is J gene, V gene, D gene, clone size, CDR3 protein, CDR3 DNA. A D gene is named only where the DNA matches it firmly. Clone size is given for some rows only: seen once, a few or many times, or a class if the clone is expanded.

TRBJ2-7 TRBV28 - - CASSLVFYEQYF TGTGCCAGCAGTTTAGTTTTCTACGAGCAGTACTTC
TRBJ1-2 TRBV2 TRBD1 many CASSESQGFGYTF TGTGCCAGCAGTGAATCACAGGGGTTTGGCTACACCTTC
TRBJ2-2 TRBV6-4 TRBD1 - CASSVGTVFSGELFF TGTGCCAGCAGTGTTGGGACAGTGTTTTCCGGGGAGCTGTTTTTT
TRBJ2-1 TRBV5-1 TRBD1 many CASSLVGTGNEQFF TGCGCCAGCAGCTTGGTAGGGACAGGGAACGAGCAGTTCTTC
TRBJ2-2 TRBV10-3 - many CAISESTNTGELFF TGTGCCATCAGTGAGTCTACTAACACCGGGGAGCTGTTTTTT
TRBJ2-3 TRBV20-1 TRBD2 - CSAGERGRASDTQYF TGCAGTGCTGGGGAGCGGGGTCGTGCATCAGATACGCAGTATTTT
TRBJ1-4 TRBV20-1 - many CSGRGKTGNEKLFF TGCAGTGGAAGGGGCAAGACAGGAAATGAAAAACTGTTTTTT
TRBJ1-5 TRBV7-2 TRBD1 many CASSLGQGGSNQPQHF TGTGCCAGCAGCTTAGGACAGGGCGGTAGCAATCAGCCCCAGCATTTT
TRBJ1-1 TRBV29-1 - many CSVTRGNTEAFF TGCAGCGTAACTAGGGGGAACACTGAAGCTTTCTTT
TRBJ1-5 TRBV29-1 TRBD1 - CSVAGGSNQPQHF TGCAGCGTTGCAGGGGGAAGCAATCAGCCCCAGCATTTT
TRBJ2-2 TRBV10-3 TRBD1 many CAISESPPTRDSNHGELFF TGTGCCATCAGTGAGTCGCCTCCTACACGGGACAGTAACCACGGGGAGCTGTTTTTT
TRBJ2-5 TRBV29-1 TRBD1 medium-sized CSVDRGMETQYF TGCAGCGTGGACAGGGGAATGGAGACCCAGTACTTC
TRBJ2-2 TRBV24-1 - many CATRPGADTGELFF TGTGCCACCCGGCCAGGGGCCGACACCGGGGAGCTGTTTTTT
TRBJ2-1 TRBV5-5 - many CASSLEMMGGGDEQFF TGTGCCAGCAGCTTGGAGATGATGGGAGGTGGGGATGAGCAGTTCTTC
TRBJ2-5 TRBV15 TRBD2 many CATSRGRGGGETQYF TGTGCCACCAGCAGAGGCCGGGGGGGCGGAGAGACCCAGTACTTC
TRBJ2-6 TRBV20-1 TRBD2 many CSAPPRGGLSGANVLTF TGCAGTGCTCCTCCCCGGGGAGGGCTCTCTGGGGCCAACGTCCTGACTTTC
TRBJ2-6 TRBV3-1 - many CASSQEGPGANVLTF TGTGCCAGCAGCCAAGAGGGTCCTGGGGCCAACGTCCTGACTTTC
TRBJ2-5 TRBV7-9 - many CASSFVETQYF TGTGCCAGCAGCTTTGTAGAGACCCAGTACTTC